The T cell receptor (beta chain) described here comes from a study of shared T cell receptors in the human thymus (dated by TCRdb to the early 2020s). Notes on the research overall: The study investigated the way shared, self-reactive T-cell receptor alpha chains are produced in the human thymus.

The library was obtained by the immunoSEQ multiplex PCR assay. Entries here come from immuneACCESS through TCRdb and include only in-frame sequences with V and J called. Some clones fail to appear in such tables; in the studies checked, an unresolved V gene covers under half of the shortfall, and the cause of the remainder is unknown. In all, the sample holds some 660,000 clones, and more than 75% of those were seen once. The ten largest clones add up to approximately 0.0097% of the sample. CDR1 and CDR2 are drawn from the germline V gene: MNHEY, SVGAGI. V and J lose 2 bases and 2 bases, and a span of 10 bases separates them. There are 15 amino acids in the CDR3, from cysteine to phenylalanine inclusive. The read is trimmed to its CDR3 DNA, 45 bases read in frame from base 1. A remark on this clone: The target of this receptor is not known. No base quality values were provided; no much bigger clone lies one nucleotide off.

These data were likewise used in another study, on human thymus T cells. According to the second study: The donors were immunologically healthy infants in Finland who had open corrective cardiac surgery for congenital heart defects. Thymus tissue was obtained as surgical resects removed during corrective cardiac surgery. V and J gene segment usage appeared biased in both thymic and peripheral blood repertoires. The related research reported highly overlapping thymic TCR repertoires among unrelated individuals. The study characterized TCR alpha and beta repertoires from roughly 8 infant thymus samples and a few related peripheral blood samples. Donor ages ranging from about 6 to 250 days were recorded, and over 5 male and two female infants were included in the cohort. Thymocytes were freed from the tissue by mechanical means and kept at -70 degrees C as pellets of roughly 9-30 million cells. A QIAsymphony instrument was used to extract genomic DNA from frozen cell pellets. The immunoSEQ multiplex PCR assay was used to amplify the TCRB and TCRAD loci from a standardized amount of quality-controlled genomic DNA. The V(D)J region was spanned by amplicons of a length sufficient to cover the CDR3 and to identify V and J genes. Amplicon sequencing was performed on an Illumina platform through the commercial immunoSEQ service. Primer bias and sequencing errors were corrected using previously described methods, and TCRAD and TCRB definitions followed the IMGT database. immunoSEQ Analyzer 3.0 and VDJTools were used for repertoire analysis, which covered basic statistics, V/J segment usage, diversity estimates, rarefaction and pairwise overlap. Diversity was estimated using the Chao1, ChaoE, Efron-Thisted, Shannon and inverse Simpson indices, and was also estimated on datasets down-sampled to the size of the smallest sample. Repertoire overlap was determined by strict matching of CDR3 nucleotide sequence, V gene and J gene, and Jaccard-based multidimensional scaling clustering was applied. Thymus samples yielded on average approximately 800,000 unique TCRB clonotypes, compared with 80,000 to 95,000 from blood samples.

This chain joins TRBV6-5 to TRBJ2-4; the D gene is possibly TRBD2, with 7 bases matching. The sequence came from a boy under three years old with a congenital heart defect. Donor details come from another sample of the same person, matched by shared clones. The material sequenced was thymocytes. In nucleotides, the sequence is TGTGCCAGCAGTTACAGGGGGGGCACCAAAAACATTCAGTACTTC. This encodes CASSYRGGTKNIQYF.